The 10 T cell receptor beta chains reported below all come from one sample, sequenced in a study of cytomegalovirus exposure and HLA in healthy donors. Vbeta (60) and Jbeta (13) primers were used in the PCR. Clones were read by immunoSEQ multiplex PCR, and TCRdb kept only the in-frame ones, dropping some. This sample has over 65,000 clones, with approximately 71% found just once. Sequenced material: PBMCs. These receptor sequences come from a man between 40 and 49 years old in good health and CMV-seronegative.

The chain carries TRBV19 and TRBJ2-7; D unclear. In germline, CDR1 is LNHDA, CDR2 SQIVND (reference sequence). This CDR3 contains 17 residues. Trimming took off 2 bases at V and 1 base at J, with 18 bases between the two ends. CDR3 DNA: TGTGCCAGTAGTATACCCCCCGAGAGTCACCCATCCTACGAGCAGTACTTC. It encodes CASSIPPESHPSYEQYF.

This sequence joins TRBV19 and TRBJ1-5, with 10 bases lining up with TRBD1. This CDR3 contains 16 residues. Germline V lookup: CDR1 LNHDA, CDR2 SQIVND (reference sequence). Trimming removed 10 bases from V and 0 bases from J; junction bases left unmatched: 9. The CDR3 DNA reads TGTGCCACTATCCGGGACAGGGGTGCTAGCAATCAGCCCCAGCATTTT. Amino acids: CATIRDRGASNQPQHF.

The chain links TRBV9 to TRBJ1-5; D is undetermined. V gave up 3 bases and J gave up 1 base, with 8 bases separating them. The CDR3 runs to 14 residues. Looked up from germline, CDR1 is SGDLS and CDR2 is YYNGEE. CDR3 sequence reads: CASSASASNQPQHF. The CDR3 bases are TGTGCCAGCAGCGCCAGTGCCAGCAATCAGCCCCAGCATTTT.

This clone was observed a handful of times. The V gene is TRBV10-2, the J gene TRBJ1-1; D call uncertain. The CDR3 consists of 13 residues. Per the germline V gene, CDR1 is WSHSY and CDR2 is SAAADI. Trimming removed 2 bases at V and 8 bases at J, with 12 bases between. The CDR3 DNA follows: TGCGCCAGCAGTGAGGCGGCGGCCACCGAAGCTTTCTTT. Protein: CASSEAAATEAFF.

The chain recombines TRBV29-1 with TRBJ1-1, with unresolved D. Germline loops: CDR1 SQVTM, CDR2 ANQGSEA. V lost 3 bases, J lost 11 bases, and 16 bases lay in between. CDR3 size: 12 residues. The CDR3 nucleotides are TGCAGCGTTGATACACTCGATAGGGAGGCTTTCTTT. This codes for CSVDTLDREAFF.

The V call is TRBV18, the J call TRBJ1-1, with 8 bases fitting TRBD1. Germline CDR1 KGHSH, CDR2 LQKENI. There are 15 residues in the CDR3. With 3 bases clipped from V and 7 bases from J, the junction kept 10 bases outside the gene matches. The CDR3 region has the DNA TGTGCCAGCTCACCGGAGCAGGGGGCGCAAATTGAAGCTTTCTTT. Translated, it gives CASSPEQGAQIEAFF. The entire variable domain, with the rest obtained from reference TRBV18 and TRBJ1-1, is as follows: NAGVMQNPRHLVRRRGQEARLRCSPMKGHSHVYWYRQLPEEGLKFMVYLQKENIIDESGMPKERFSAEFPKEGPSILRIQQVVRGDSAAYFCASSPEQGAQIEAFFGQGTRLTVV.

This clone was seen more than once but under ten times. The gene calls are TRBV7-6 and TRBJ2-1; 10 positions agree with TRBD2. With 2 bases clipped from V and 10 bases from J, the junction kept 5 bases outside the gene matches. CDR3 size: 14 residues. Germline CDR1 SGHVS, CDR2 FNYEAQ. In DNA, the CDR3 is TGTGCCAGCAGCTTAAGACTAGCGGGTGCCGAGCAGTTCTTC. This gives the protein CASSLRLAGAEQFF.

This chain connects TRBV6-5 to TRBJ1-5; the match to TRBD1 covers 7 bases. J lost 1 base, V lost 6 bases, and 6 bases had no gene match. The CDR3 is 15 amino acids. Per germline, CDR1 MNHEY and CDR2 SVGAGI. The CDR3 bases are TGTGCCAGCAGGGGGACAGAAAGGAGCAATCAGCCCCAGCATTTT. This gives the protein CASRGTERSNQPQHF.

The rearrangement links TRBV19 to TRBJ2-1, with 11 positions matching TRBD2. J gave up 7 bases and V 5 bases, and 7 bases lay outside the gene matches. This CDR3 spans 15 amino acids. The germline CDR1 and CDR2 sequences are LNHDA and SQIVND (reference sequence). CDR3 DNA sequence: TGTGCCAGTAGTGAAACTAGCGGGGGATTTAATGAGCAGTTCTTC. Residues: CASSETSGGFNEQFF.

Only a few counts were recorded for this clone. This chain connects TRBV12-2 to TRBJ1-2; the table's D call TRBD1 went unverified against the DNA. TRBV12-2 is a recognized pseudogene. CDR3 length equals 12 residues. CDR3: CASRLTGYGYTF. CDR3 bases: TGTGCAAGTCGCTTGACAGGGTATGGCTACACCTTC.